Listed below are T cell receptor beta chains from one sample, sequenced in a study of vaccination effects on CD4 cells after COVID-19. Using immunoSEQ multiplex PCR, the repertoire was profiled, and TCRdb retains in-frame clones only, with some absent. The sample shows 28,000 or so clones, around 79% of them seen only once. Which antigens these TCRs recognize remains unknown. Sequenced material: CD4+ T cells from PBMCs cultured with HCoV-NL63 spike peptides, taken after COVID-19 vaccination. These receptor sequences come from a human donor who received a COVID-19 vaccine. CDR3s include the opening cysteine and the closing phenylalanine or tryptophan. Fields, in order: CDR3 length, J gene, V gene, CDR3 protein.

16,TRBJ2-7,TRBV5-1,CASSGGVRATLQEQYF
15,TRBJ2-2,TRBV19,CASSMWSTNTGELFF
14,TRBJ1-5,TRBV6-6,CASSKQEINQPQHF
12,TRBJ1-2,TRBV29-1,CSVGRAGYGYTF
16,TRBJ1-1,TRBV5-1,CASSPSGPRGNTEAFF
15,TRBJ1-6,TRBV6-5,CASTQGQQINSPLHF
16,TRBJ2-5,TRBV2,CASSARQGSLQETQYF
15,TRBJ1-5,TRBV11-2,CASSLTGGGNQPQHF
12,TRBJ2-1,TRBV12-3/TRBV12-4,CASSRGRNEQFF
17,TRBJ2-6,TRBV2,CASRSAGGNSGANVLTF
12,TRBJ1-1,TRBV10-3,CASKDRETEAFF
13,TRBJ2-5,TRBV3-1/TRBV3-2,CASSQAGGETQYF
18,TRBJ2-6,TRBV3-1/TRBV3-2,CASSPLRTSHSGANVLTF
14,TRBJ1-1,TRBV3-1/TRBV3-2,CASSQQQGRTEAFF
11,TRBJ2-3,TRBV2,CASSERDTQYF
18,TRBJ1-4,TRBV28,CASSFPPPQGAREGKLFF